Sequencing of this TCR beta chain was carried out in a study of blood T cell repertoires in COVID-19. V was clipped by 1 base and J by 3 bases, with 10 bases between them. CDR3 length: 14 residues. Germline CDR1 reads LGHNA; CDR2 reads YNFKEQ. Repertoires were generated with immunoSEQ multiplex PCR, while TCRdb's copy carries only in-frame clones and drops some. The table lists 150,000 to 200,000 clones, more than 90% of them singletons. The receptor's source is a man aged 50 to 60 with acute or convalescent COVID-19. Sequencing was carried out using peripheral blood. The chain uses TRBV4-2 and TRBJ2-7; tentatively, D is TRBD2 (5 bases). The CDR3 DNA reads TGTGCCAGCAGCCAAGGAGGGATTGACTACGAGCAGTACTTC. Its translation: CASSQGGIDYEQYF.